The next 28 T cell receptor beta chains were all read from a single sample in a study of T cell responses to AZD1222 COVID-19 vaccine. Clones were sequenced by immunoSEQ multiplex PCR, and TCRdb holds only the in-frame ones, with some missing. The sample carries some 180,000 clones, roughly 94% recorded once. Specimen: peripheral blood, collected 28 days after the second AZD1222 dose. The receptors shown here come from an adult who received the AZD1222 COVID-19 vaccine.

This clone was seen a single time. The rearrangement joins TRBV6-5 to TRBJ2-3; 11 bases align to TRBD2. This CDR3 has 14 amino acids. Per germline, CDR1 MNHEY and CDR2 SVGAGI. Trimming cost V 2 bases and J 5 bases; bases outside gene matches: 0. CDR3 bases: TGTGCCAGCAGTTACGGGACTAGCGGAGATACGCAGTATTTT. Amino acid sequence: CASSYGTSGDTQYF.

The rearrangement links TRBV5-6 to TRBJ2-3, with D tentatively TRBD1 (5 bases). Trimming took off 3 bases at V and 2 bases at J, with 10 bases between the two ends. Germline CDR1 and CDR2: SGHDT and YYEEEE. The CDR3 is 14 amino acids. CDR3 loop: CASSWGIYTDTQYF. The DNA of the CDR3 is TGTGCCAGCAGCTGGGGCATCTACACAGATACGCAGTATTTT.

The chain carries TRBV5-1 and TRBJ2-1; perhaps D is TRBD1 or TRBD2 (5 bases each). Trimming removed 4 bases from V and 4 bases from J, with 15 bases in between. Germline loops: CDR1 SGHRS, CDR2 YFSETQ. The CDR3 has 15 amino acids. CDR3 protein: CASSPSGTAYNEQFF. CDR3 DNA: TGCGCCAGCAGCCCCTCCGGGACGGCTTACAATGAGCAGTTCTTC.

The J gene is TRBJ2-1, the V gene TRBV5-1; maybe TRBD2 (5 bases). The CDR3 is 15 residues long. Germline CDR1 reads SGHRS; CDR2 reads YFSETQ. V gave up 1 base and J gave up 8 bases, with 16 bases separating them. CDR3 sequence (DNA): TGCGCCAGCAGCTTGACGATAGGAGGTCCCCATGAGCAGTTCTTC. Its translation is CASSLTIGGPHEQFF.

Notes on this clone: The junction does not match germline at one end; this may be a read error. V gene TRBV6-5 combines with J gene TRBJ1-1, with TRBD1 as a possible D gene (5 bases). Germline CDR1 reads MNHEY; CDR2 reads SVGAGI. CDR3 length: 13 amino acids. CDR3 residues: CASSWGLNTEAFF. The DNA of the CDR3 is TGTGCCAGTAGTTGGGGACTGAACACTGAAGCTTTCTTT.

The chain couples TRBV19 to TRBJ2-7, with 8 bases lining up with TRBD1. The CDR3 runs to 15 residues. The V gene end was trimmed by 4 bases and the J gene end by 2 bases; junction bases not matched to a gene: 7. In germline, CDR1 is LNHDA, CDR2 SQIVND (reference sequence). The CDR3 is CASSRDRSEAYEQYF. The CDR3 DNA is TGTGCCAGTAGTAGGGACAGGTCCGAAGCCTACGAGCAGTACTTC.

The chain links TRBV5-6 to TRBJ2-1, with D perhaps given as TRBD1 or TRBD2 (5 bases each). The V end was cut by 2 bases, the J end by 5 bases, with 11 bases between. The CDR3 contains 14 residues. Per germline, CDR1 SGHDT and CDR2 YYEEEE. CDR3 DNA: TGTGCCAGCAGCTTCGGGACGATACACAATGAGCAGTTCTTC. Translated, it gives CASSFGTIHNEQFF. Based on the CDR3 plus reference TRBV5-6 and TRBJ2-1, the full variable domain is DAGVTQSPTHLIKTRGQQVTLRCSPKSGHDTVSWYQQALGQGPQFIFQYYEEEERQRGNFPDRFSGHQFPNYSSELNVNALLLGDSALYLCASSFGTIHNEQFFGPGTRLTVL.

This chain connects TRBV6-4 to TRBJ2-1; a possible D gene is TRBD1 (5 bases). CDR1 MRHNA and CDR2 SNTAGT come from the germline V gene. Trimming removed 0 bases at V and 6 bases at J, with 12 bases between. The length of the CDR3 is 15 residues. The CDR3 bases are TGTGCCAGCAGTGACTCTAGAACAGGCCGCAATGAGCAGTTCTTC. Protein sequence: CASSDSRTGRNEQFF.

This chain connects TRBV28 to TRBJ2-5; D may be TRBD1 or TRBD2 (6 bases each). Germline assignment: CDR1 MDHEN and CDR2 SYDVKM. V lost 4 bases and J 5 bases, leaving 23 bases between the germline ends. There are 17 residues in the CDR3. Here the CDR3 reads CASSSTGLGVRDETQYF. The CDR3 region has the DNA TGTGCCAGCAGTTCGACAGGCCTAGGGGTGCGGGATGAGACCCAGTACTTC.

The gene calls are TRBV7-9 and TRBJ2-5; TRBD1 matches at 7 bases. The junction had 5 bases not matched to a gene; V was cut back by 5 bases and J by 2 bases. The CDR3 contains 14 residues. The germline V gene has CDR1 SEHNR and CDR2 FQNEAQ (reference sequence). This CDR3 reads CASSRGQNQETQYF. In nucleotides, the CDR3 is TGTGCCAGCAGCCGGGGACAGAATCAAGAGACCCAGTACTTC.

V usage is TRBV6-1 and J usage is TRBJ2-2; maybe TRBD1 (6 bases). V gave up 3 bases and J gave up 4 bases, with 12 bases separating them. This CDR3 is built from 15 residues. In germline, CDR1 is MNHNS, CDR2 SASEGT. DNA of the CDR3: TGTGCCAGCAGTGAGCGGACAGACCCCACCGGGGAGCTGTTTTTT. This encodes CASSERTDPTGELFF.

The CDR3 spells CASRARMGQSYSPLHF. The DNA of the CDR3 is TGTGCCAGTAGGGCCCGCATGGGACAGTCCTATTCACCCCTCCACTTT. The chain has TRBV19 and TRBJ1-6; 7 bases line up with TRBD1. J was trimmed by 8 bases and V by 6 bases; bases with no gene match: 13. Germline CDR1 reads LNHDA; CDR2 reads SQIVND (reference sequence). This CDR3 region has 16 residues.

The chain combines TRBV6-1 with TRBJ1-5; D perhaps matches TRBD1 (6 bases). The CDR3 consists of 16 residues. V dropped 4 bases and J dropped 3 bases, with 16 bases sitting between them. Germline V gene lookup returns CDR1 MNHNS and CDR2 SASEGT. In DNA, the CDR3 is TGTGCCAGCAGTGCCTTCGGGACACAGCTCAATCAGCCCCAGCATTTT. Its protein is CASSAFGTQLNQPQHF.

CDR3 nucleotides: TGTGCCACCGTAGGACAGGGTTACTCTGGAAACACCATATATTTT. Its protein product is CATVGQGYSGNTIYF. This chain uses TRBV19 with TRBJ1-3; TRBD1 agrees at 8 bases. The CDR3 spans 15 residues. V shed 10 bases, J shed 0 bases, and the junction held 8 bases outside the gene matches. CDR1 and CDR2 (germline): LNHDA, SQIVND (reference sequence).

The chain is built from TRBV28 and TRBJ1-5; the match to TRBD1 covers 7 bases. CDR1 is MDHEN, CDR2 SYDVKM, per germline. V shed 5 bases and J 5 bases; nucleotides not matched to a gene: 9. This CDR3 comprises 15 residues. In DNA, the CDR3 is TGTGCCAGCAGTCACCCCGACAGGGTCCATCAGCCCCAGCATTTT. Its protein is CASSHPDRVHQPQHF. Combining the CDR3 with reference TRBV28 and TRBJ1-5 gives the whole variable domain DVKVTQSSRYLVKRTGEKVFLECVQDMDHENMFWYRQDPGLGLRLIYFSYDVKMKEKGDIPEGYSVSREKKERFSLILESASTNQTSMYLCASSHPDRVHQPQHFGDGTRLSIL.

This clone was counted only a few times. As DNA, the CDR3 is TGTGCCAGTAGTTCGGGTGGCAATCAGCCCCAGCATTTT. Encoded protein: CASSSGGNQPQHF. The chain has TRBV19 and TRBJ1-5; D call uncertain. Germline values: CDR1 LNHDA, CDR2 SQIVND (reference sequence). The germline V and J ends were trimmed by 5 bases and 2 bases, with 7 bases remaining between them. The CDR3 sequence is 13 residues long.

V usage is TRBV25-1 and J usage is TRBJ1-1; maybe TRBD1 (6 bases). The CDR3 has 13 residues. Germline CDR1 reads MGHDK; CDR2 reads SYGVNS. V lost 4 bases to trimming and J lost 5 bases, with 11 bases between them. The CDR3: CASSAPGETEAFF. DNA of the CDR3: TGTGCCAGCAGTGCTCCAGGGGAGACTGAAGCTTTCTTT. Full variable domain (rest looked up from reference TRBV25-1 and TRBJ1-1): EADIYQTPRYLVIGTGKKITLECSQTMGHDKMYWYQQDPGMELHLIHYSYGVNSTEKGDLSSESTVSRIRTEHFPLTLESARPSHTSQYLCASSAPGETEAFFGQGTRLTVV.

This chain joins TRBV3-1 (or the pseudogene TRBV3-2) and TRBJ1-3, with 7 bases fitting TRBD1. CDR1 is LGHDT, CDR2 YNNKEL, per germline (reference sequence). The CDR3 runs 18 residues. V shed 3 bases and J 0 bases; nucleotides not matched to a gene: 11. The CDR3 loop reads CASSHDWSRDSSGNTIYF. CDR3 bases: TGTGCCAGCAGCCATGACTGGTCGAGGGACAGCTCTGGAAACACCATATATTTT.

The rearrangement uses TRBV29-1 and TRBJ1-1; 11 positions match TRBD1. The CDR3 consists of 13 residues. V trimming: 6 bases; J trimming: 5 bases; junction bases outside the gene matches: 5. Germline-derived CDR1 and CDR2 are SQVTM and ANQGSEA. CDR3 residues: CSVAGQGATEAFF. Here the CDR3 DNA reads TGCAGCGTCGCAGGACAGGGGGCGACTGAAGCTTTCTTT.

V and J are TRBV29-1 and TRBJ2-1; D gene unclear. Between the trimmed V and J ends, which lost 7 bases and 4 bases, there was a span of 5 bases. Germline CDR1 is SQVTM and CDR2 is ANQGSEA. The CDR3 runs 10 residues. The CDR3: CSGLYNEQFF. Written as DNA, the CDR3 is TGCAGCGGATTATACAATGAGCAGTTCTTC.

The chain links TRBV5-4 to TRBJ1-1; D call uncertain. This CDR3 region has 14 residues. Germline loops: CDR1 SGHNT, CDR2 YYREEE (reference sequence). V was pared by 0 bases and J by 2 bases, with 8 bases between. The CDR3 sequence: CASSLAAGNTEAFF. The DNA for the CDR3 is TGTGCCAGCAGCTTGGCCGCGGGTAACACTGAAGCTTTCTTT.

The chain links TRBV9 to TRBJ2-3, with 12 bases matching TRBD2. There are 16 residues in the CDR3. The junction had 3 bases not matched to a gene; V was cut back by 4 bases and J by 0 bases. Germline V CDR1 and CDR2: SGDLS, YYNGEE. CDR3 in amino acids: CASSITSGGSTDTQYF. CDR3 bases: TGTGCCAGCAGCATTACTAGCGGGGGGAGCACAGATACGCAGTATTTT.

The chain links TRBV2 to TRBJ2-7, with 7 nucleotides matching TRBD2. V was clipped by 7 bases and J by 3 bases; unmatched bases: 6. Per germline, CDR1 SNHLY and CDR2 FYNNEI. The CDR3 spans 13 residues. The CDR3 nucleotides read TGTGCCAGCAAGACTAGCCAACTCTACGAGCAGTACTTC. Its protein is CASKTSQLYEQYF.

V usage is TRBV29-1 and J usage is TRBJ2-7; D is unclear. The CDR3 has 14 residues. V was clipped by 1 base and J by 0 bases, with 10 bases between them. From germline, CDR1 is SQVTM and CDR2 ANQGSEA. The CDR3 loop reads CSVEVHHSSYEQYF. The CDR3 coding sequence is TGCAGCGTTGAAGTCCACCACAGCTCCTACGAGCAGTACTTC.

The rearrangement links TRBV5-8 to TRBJ1-4, with unresolved D. The germline gives CDR1 SGHTS, CDR2 YDEGEE. CDR3 length: 14 residues. V lost 2 bases, J lost 5 bases, and 10 bases lay in between. CDR3 sequence reads: CASSFSGSNEKLFF. DNA of the CDR3: TGTGCCAGCAGCTTTTCCGGGTCCAATGAAAAACTGTTTTTT.

This rearrangement joins TRBV10-3 to TRBJ2-1; possibly TRBD2 for D (6 bases). CDR1 is ENHRY, CDR2 SYGVKD, per germline. Between the trimmed V and J ends, which lost 5 bases and 7 bases, there was a span of 18 bases. CDR3 length: 15 residues. The DNA for the CDR3 is TGTGCCATCAGTCCTTCCGGGACTGGGATGAATGAGCAGTTCTTC. Amino acids: CAISPSGTGMNEQFF.

V and J are TRBV30 and TRBJ1-5; D ambiguous. Trimming took 4 bases from V and 5 from J, leaving 12 bases between them. The CDR3 length is 13 residues. Germline CDR1 GTSNPN, CDR2 SVGIG (reference sequence). The CDR3 region has the DNA TGTGCCTGGACCCGGAGAGAAGATCAGCCCCAGCATTTT. Translation gives CAWTRREDQPQHF.

J is TRBJ2-7 and V is TRBV28; the D gene is possibly TRBD2 (7 bases). Germline values: CDR1 MDHEN, CDR2 SYDVKM. The CDR3 extends over 14 amino acids. Trimming took 1 base from V and 6 from J, leaving 13 bases between them. CDR3 bases: TGTGCCAGCAGTTTATTACGGGGGGCAGGCGAGCAGTACTTC. The encoded protein is CASSLLRGAGEQYF.